The 15 T cell receptor beta chains presented below share a single source sample, sequenced in a study of shared T cell receptors in the human thymus. Assay used: immunoSEQ multiplex PCR; TCRdb lists only in-frame clones, some missing. The data contain hundreds of thousands of clones, roughly 90% of them seen just once; the ten biggest clones take up 0.008% to 0.011%. The same sample was also studied in work on human thymus T cells.

Sequenced material: thymocytes. The receptors were gathered from a boy under two years old with a congenital heart defect.

The J gene is TRBJ2-1, the V gene TRBV4-3; 15 positions agree with TRBD2. The length of the CDR3 is 19 residues. Germline lookup yields CDR1 LGHNA and CDR2 YSLEER. The V gene end was trimmed by 0 bases and the J gene end by 7 bases; junction bases not matched to a gene: 10. Written as DNA, the CDR3 is TGCGCCAGCAGCCAAGAGAAAGTCGTGGGGACTAGCGGGAGGAATGAGCAGTTCTTC. This translates into CASSQEKVVGTSGRNEQFF.

This clone was observed a single time. The V call is TRBV4-1, the J call TRBJ2-7; 7 positions match TRBD1. With V trimmed by 2 bases and J by 5 bases, 6 bases remained unmatched. The CDR3 runs to 14 residues. Germline V lookup: CDR1 MGHRA, CDR2 YSYEKL. In DNA, the CDR3 is TGCGCCAGCAGCCAAATAACAGGGGACCACGAGCAGTACTTC. It is translated as CASSQITGDHEQYF.

The chain couples TRBV7-2 to TRBJ2-7; the match to TRBD2 covers 12 bases. In germline, CDR1 is SGHTA, CDR2 FQGNSA. The ends lost 1 base at V and 5 bases at J; junction bases unmatched: 3. This CDR3 has 15 amino acids. The chain's CDR3 is CASSLGTSGNDEQYF. Written as DNA, the CDR3 is TGTGCCAGCAGCTTAGGGACTAGCGGGAACGACGAGCAGTACTTC.

V is TRBV10-3 and J is TRBJ1-1; no firm D call. The V gene lost 3 bases and the J gene lost 3 bases, with 8 bases spanning the gap. Germline CDR1 ENHRY, CDR2 SYGVKD. This CDR3 spans 13 amino acids. The CDR3, as DNA: TGTGCCATCAGTGAACACCAGGACACTGAAGCTTTCTTT. Translated: CAISEHQDTEAFF.

This rearrangement joins TRBV6-5 to TRBJ1-1; TRBD1 matches 7 bases. The trim removed 6 bases at V and 6 bases at J, leaving 7 bases unmatched. This CDR3 is 13 amino acids long. Germline V gives CDR1 MNHEY, CDR2 SVGAGI. The CDR3 loop is CASRRFQGAEAFF. CDR3 DNA sequence: TGTGCCAGCAGGCGGTTCCAGGGGGCTGAAGCTTTCTTT.

J is TRBJ1-1 and V is TRBV27; 8 bases are shared with TRBD1. Losses at the gene ends were 5 bases for V and 11 bases for J; bases not matched to a gene: 10. Germline CDR1 MNHEY, CDR2 SMNVEV (reference sequence). This CDR3 has 13 residues. The CDR3 here is CASSPRTGRGAFF. CDR3 in DNA: TGTGCCAGCAGTCCACGGACAGGGCGAGGGGCTTTCTTT.

The genes are TRBV28 and TRBJ2-7, with TRBD1 matching over 7 bases. Germline CDR1 and CDR2: MDHEN and SYDVKM. V gave up 7 bases and J gave up 4 bases; unmatched junction bases: 13. CDR3 length equals 15 residues. The CDR3 region is CASTPNLRQGYEQYF. The CDR3 DNA follows: TGTGCCAGCACACCAAACCTCAGACAGGGTTACGAGCAGTACTTC.

This chain connects TRBV7-2 to TRBJ1-2; maybe TRBD1 (6 bases). V was pared by 3 bases and J by 7 bases, with 21 bases between. Germline CDR1 and CDR2: SGHTA and FQGNSA. This CDR3 contains 16 residues. This CDR3 is CASSFHIHRELGGYTF. CDR3 DNA: TGTGCCAGCAGCTTTCACATCCACAGGGAGTTGGGTGGCTACACCTTC. Using reference TRBV7-2 and TRBJ1-2 for the parts outside the CDR3, the full variable domain is GAGVSQSPSNKVTEKGKDVELRCDPISGHTALYWYRQSLGQGLEFLIYFQGNSAPDKSGLPSDRFSAERTGGSVSTLTIQRTQQEDSAVYLCASSFHIHRELGGYTFGSGTRLTVV.

CDR3 nucleotides: TGCGCCAGCAGGAGGGGAGGGGGGAACACCGGGGAGCTGTTTTTT. It translates to CASRRGGGNTGELFF. This sequence joins TRBV10-2 and TRBJ2-2, with D perhaps TRBD2 (7 bases). Germline assignment: CDR1 WSHSY and CDR2 SAAADI. V was trimmed by 6 bases and J by 1 base, leaving 12 bases between them. The CDR3 loop spans 15 amino acids.

This rearrangement joins TRBV7-6 to TRBJ1-1; D uncertain. Germline CDR1 reads SGHVS; CDR2 reads FNYEAQ. This CDR3 contains 14 residues. V shed 4 bases and J shed 1 base, with 10 bases lying between them. CDR3 amino acids: CASSSALANTEAFF. The CDR3 DNA reads as TGTGCCAGCAGCTCTGCCCTAGCGAACACTGAAGCTTTCTTT. The variable domain in full, with the rest retrieved from reference TRBV7-6 and TRBJ1-1, is GAGVSQSPRYKVTKRGQDVALRCDPISGHVSLYWYRQALGQGPEFLTYFNYEAQQDKSGLPNDRFSAERPEGSISTLTIQRTEQRDSAMYRCASSSALANTEAFFGQGTRLTVV.

This chain uses TRBV5-4 with TRBJ1-2; possibly TRBD1 for D (5 bases). V gave up 0 bases and J gave up 6 bases, with 12 bases separating them. CDR3 size: 14 residues. In germline, CDR1 is SGHNT, CDR2 YYREEE (reference sequence). The CDR3 region has the DNA TGTGCCAGCAGCTTGGATCGGGGGAATGATGGCTACACCTTC. This translates into CASSLDRGNDGYTF. The variable domain in full, completed from reference TRBV5-4 and TRBJ1-2, reads ETGVTQSPTHLIKTRGQQVTLRCSSQSGHNTVSWYQQALGQGPQFIFQYYREEENGRGNFPPRFSGLQFPNYSSELNVNALELDDSALYLCASSLDRGNDGYTFGSGTRLTVV.

This clone was counted a single time. At one boundary the junction diverges from the germline segment, which might be a read error. The chain couples TRBV6-1 to TRBJ2-7; D is unresolved. The CDR3 sequence is 12 residues long. Germline assignment: CDR1 MNHNS and CDR2 SASEGT. CDR3 region: CASIEFPYGQYF. CDR3 sequence (DNA): TGTGCCAGCATAGAGTTTCCCTACGGGCAGTACTTC.

The chain combines TRBV28 with TRBJ1-3; 8 bases match TRBD1. Trimming removed 4 bases from V and 0 bases from J; junction bases left unmatched: 5. From germline, CDR1 is MDHEN and CDR2 SYDVKM. This CDR3 contains 16 residues. This chain's CDR3 is CASSSRQGLSGNTIYF. CDR3 coding DNA: TGTGCCAGCAGTTCCCGACAGGGGCTCTCTGGAAACACCATATATTTT.

This chain links TRBV11-2 with TRBJ1-1; D call uncertain. The CDR3 extends over 11 amino acids. Trimming pared 5 bases from V and 8 bases from J, leaving 9 bases between. Per germline, CDR1 SGHAT and CDR2 FQNNGV. The CDR3 protein is CASSASGEAFF. The CDR3 DNA reads as TGTGCCAGCAGCGCTTCAGGAGAAGCTTTCTTT.

The rearrangement joins TRBV10-2 to TRBJ1-1; tentative D call: TRBD1 (6 bases). The CDR3 has 14 amino acids. Germline V gene sequence: CDR1 WSHSY, CDR2 SAAADI. Between the trimmed V and J ends, which lost 3 bases and 8 bases, there was a span of 16 bases. CDR3: CASSEGGVEVEAFF. The CDR3 DNA reads TGCGCCAGCAGTGAAGGGGGGGTCGAGGTCGAAGCTTTCTTT.